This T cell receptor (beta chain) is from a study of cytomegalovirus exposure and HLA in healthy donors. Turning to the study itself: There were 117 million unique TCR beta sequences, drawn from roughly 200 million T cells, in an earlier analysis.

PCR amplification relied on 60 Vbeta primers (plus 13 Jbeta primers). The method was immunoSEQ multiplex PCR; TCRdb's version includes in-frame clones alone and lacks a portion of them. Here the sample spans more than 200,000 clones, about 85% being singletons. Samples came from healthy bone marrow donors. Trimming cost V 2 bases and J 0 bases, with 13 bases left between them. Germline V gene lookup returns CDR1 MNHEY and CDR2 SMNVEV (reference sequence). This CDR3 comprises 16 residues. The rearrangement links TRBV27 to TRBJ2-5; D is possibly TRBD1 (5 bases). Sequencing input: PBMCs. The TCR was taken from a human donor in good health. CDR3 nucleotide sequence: TGTGCCAGCAGTTTAAAGAGACAGCCAAACCAAGAGACCCAGTACTTC. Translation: CASSLKRQPNQETQYF.